This T cell receptor (beta chain) was profiled in a study of blood T cells in healthy people across ages. Sample-barcoded 5' priming and a J-beta primer mix drove a second PCR of 7 to 11 cycles. From the 5' RACE reads, TCRdb called clonotypes with MiXCR, one entry per CDR3 protein. This sample has some 930,000 distinct CDR3 sequences, with approximately 32% found just once. Regarding this clonotype: A much bigger clone sits one base away, suggesting this may be a read error.

Germline loops: CDR1 LGHNA, CDR2 YSLEER. This CDR3 has 15 residues. V trimming: 1 base; J trimming: 3 bases; junction bases outside the gene matches: 5. This sample also belongs to another study, concerning T cells of mothers and their children.

The source material was blood. The chain recombines TRBV4-3 with TRBJ2-7; 8 bases map to TRBD2. The TCR sequence derives from a middle-aged woman in good health. The CDR3 bases are TGCGCCAGCAGCCAAGGAGCGGGAGTGGGCTACGAGCAGTACTTC. Translated, it gives CASSQGAGVGYEQYF.